This T cell receptor (beta chain) derives from a study of early T cells in non-severe SARS-CoV-2 infection. Study background: The chains were unpaired, and the sequenced material was bulk RNA from unsorted whole blood. Whole-study findings and limits: In VDJdb matching, anti-spike CD8 responses were favored while private and CD4 specificities went missing.

This clonotype was recorded a few times. As yet, its antigen is unknown. Individual cDNA molecules carried attached unique molecular identifiers. TCRdb analysed the 5' RACE reads with MiXCR anew, one entry per CDR3 protein. Of more than 80,000 distinct CDR3 sequences listed, around 17% are singletons. This CDR3 contains 18 residues. Germline V gene lookup returns CDR1 KGHSH and CDR2 LQKENI. J gave up 4 bases and V 0 bases, and 14 bases lay outside the gene matches. The rearrangement uses TRBV18 and TRBJ2-7; 8 bases map to TRBD1. The receptor was derived from an adult who was a healthcare worker with PCR-confirmed SARS-CoV-2 infection or an uninfected control (not recorded which). Sequenced: whole blood. For the CDR3, the DNA is TGTGCCAGCTCACCACCAGCGGCAGGGGGCTATCGAGGATACGAGCAGTACTTC. Encoded protein: CASSPPAAGGYRGYEQYF. Together with reference TRBV18 and TRBJ2-7, the CDR3 gives the full variable domain: NAGVMQNPRHLVRRRGQEARLRCSPMKGHSHVYWYRQLPEEGLKFMVYLQKENIIDESGMPKERFSAEFPKEGPSILRIQQVVRGDSAAYFCASSPPAAGGYRGYEQYFGPGTRLTVT.